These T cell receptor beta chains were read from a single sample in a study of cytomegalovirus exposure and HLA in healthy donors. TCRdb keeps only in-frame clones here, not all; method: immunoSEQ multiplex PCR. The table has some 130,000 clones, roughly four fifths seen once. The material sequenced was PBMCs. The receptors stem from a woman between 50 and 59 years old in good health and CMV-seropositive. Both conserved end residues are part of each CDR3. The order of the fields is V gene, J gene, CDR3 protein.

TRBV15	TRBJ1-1	CATSRQLPAGGGTEAFF
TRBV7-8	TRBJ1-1	CASSLNLVNTEAFF
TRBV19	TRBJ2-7	CASSRGTGLLYEQYF
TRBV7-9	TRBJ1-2	CASSTGGNYGYTF
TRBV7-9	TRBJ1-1	CASSLAGLNTEAFF
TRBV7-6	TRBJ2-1	CASSPGPGYNEQFF
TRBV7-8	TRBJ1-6	CASRWDSTNSPLHF
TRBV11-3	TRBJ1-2	CASSLDPGGAGYTF
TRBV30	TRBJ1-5	CAWGRLGNQPQHF
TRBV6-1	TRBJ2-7	CASSSTGAFREQYF
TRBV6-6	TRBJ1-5	CASGPGGSNQPQHF
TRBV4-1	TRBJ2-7	CASRLAAGQATYEQYF
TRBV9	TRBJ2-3	CASSVGGSTSTDTQYF
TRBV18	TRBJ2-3	CASSLGPGQATDTQYF
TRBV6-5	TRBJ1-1	CASSRGTGAFF
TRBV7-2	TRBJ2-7	CASARDSHEQYF
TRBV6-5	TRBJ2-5	CASSYPSRGQETQYF
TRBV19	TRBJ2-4	CASSLAAAKNIQYF
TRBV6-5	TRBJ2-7	CASSSGQGYEQYF
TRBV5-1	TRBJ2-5	CASSLITYTETQYF
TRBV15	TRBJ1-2	CATSRDLTGSGYTF
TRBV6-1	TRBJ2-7	CASSMTGSYEQYF
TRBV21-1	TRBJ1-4	CARWRRTNEKLFF
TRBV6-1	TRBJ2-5	CASSELRTQYF
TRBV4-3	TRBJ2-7	CASSPYQGYEQYF
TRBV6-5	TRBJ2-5	CASSTPGSETQYF
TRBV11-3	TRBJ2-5	CASSSGVRGGKETQYF
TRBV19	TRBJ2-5	CASGQQGASETQYF
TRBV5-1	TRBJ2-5	CASSLGSSTGRQETQYF
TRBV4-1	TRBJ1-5	CASSLGPLGPTGLRSNQPQHF
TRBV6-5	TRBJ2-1	CASSIRYGGNEQFF
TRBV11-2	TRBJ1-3	CASSFGGLSGNTIYF
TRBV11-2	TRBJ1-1	CASSLFAEAFF
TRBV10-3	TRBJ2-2	CAISALAEPGELFF
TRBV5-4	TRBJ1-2	CASSLAPGTAYGYTF
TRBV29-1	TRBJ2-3	CSAETSGGWDTQYF
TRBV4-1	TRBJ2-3	CASSPRGLPRGDTQYF
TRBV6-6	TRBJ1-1	CASSYSGGTTEAFF
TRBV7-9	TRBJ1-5	CASSLTGGNNQPQHF
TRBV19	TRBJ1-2	CASRGTGYTF
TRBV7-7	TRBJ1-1	CASRLRDGGSTEAFF
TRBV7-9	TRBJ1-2	CASSLEVGVPSGYTF
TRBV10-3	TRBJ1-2	CAISGRQQGQDGYTF
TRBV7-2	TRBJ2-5	CASSSSPGQGARETQYF
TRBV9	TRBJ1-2	CASSEIQGTTGYTF
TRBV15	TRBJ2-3	CATSRDSLGRAGGRDTQYF
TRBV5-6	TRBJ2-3	CASRMRGGASTDTQYF
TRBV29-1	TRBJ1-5	CSVGTDPTQPQHF
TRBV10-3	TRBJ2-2	CAISESGGVLNTGELFF
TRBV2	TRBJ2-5	CASSAGRETQYF
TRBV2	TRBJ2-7	CASSRLGEQYF
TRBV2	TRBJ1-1	CASRKMAGLNTEAFF
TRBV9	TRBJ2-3	CASSNRGAPSTDTQYF
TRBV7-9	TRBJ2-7	CASSFWTGVGEQYF
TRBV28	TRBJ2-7	CAISGSAYEQYF
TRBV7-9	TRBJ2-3	CASSLTSGTDTQYF
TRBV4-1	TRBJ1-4	CASSPTGTRSLFF
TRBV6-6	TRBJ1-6	CASSRTGQGNSPLHF